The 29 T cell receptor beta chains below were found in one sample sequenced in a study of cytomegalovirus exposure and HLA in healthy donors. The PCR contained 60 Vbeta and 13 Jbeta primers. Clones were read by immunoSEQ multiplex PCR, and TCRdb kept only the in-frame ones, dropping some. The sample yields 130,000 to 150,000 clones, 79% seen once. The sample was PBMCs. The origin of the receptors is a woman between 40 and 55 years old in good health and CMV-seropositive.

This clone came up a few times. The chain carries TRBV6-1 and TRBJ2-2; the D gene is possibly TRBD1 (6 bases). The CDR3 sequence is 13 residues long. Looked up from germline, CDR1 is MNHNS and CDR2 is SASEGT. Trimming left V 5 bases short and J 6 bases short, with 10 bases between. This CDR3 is CASSWAGAGELFF. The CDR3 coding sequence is TGTGCCAGCAGTTGGGCAGGGGCCGGGGAGCTGTTTTTT.

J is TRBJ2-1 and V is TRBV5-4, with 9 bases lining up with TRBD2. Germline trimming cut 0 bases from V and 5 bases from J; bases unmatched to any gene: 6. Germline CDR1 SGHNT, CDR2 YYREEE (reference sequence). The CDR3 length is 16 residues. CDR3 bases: TGTGCCAGCAGCTTGGTGGGACTAGCATCCCACAATGAGCAGTTCTTC. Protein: CASSLVGLASHNEQFF. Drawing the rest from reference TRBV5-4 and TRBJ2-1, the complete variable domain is ETGVTQSPTHLIKTRGQQVTLRCSSQSGHNTVSWYQQALGQGPQFIFQYYREEENGRGNFPPRFSGLQFPNYSSELNVNALELDDSALYLCASSLVGLASHNEQFFGPGTRLTVL.

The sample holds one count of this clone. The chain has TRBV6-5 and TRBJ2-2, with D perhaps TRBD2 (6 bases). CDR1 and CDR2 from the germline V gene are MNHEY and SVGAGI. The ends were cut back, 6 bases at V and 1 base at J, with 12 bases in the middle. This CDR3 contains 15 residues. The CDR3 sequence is CASSLGTLNTGELFF. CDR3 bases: TGTGCCAGCAGCCTCGGGACTTTGAACACCGGGGAGCTGTTTTTT.

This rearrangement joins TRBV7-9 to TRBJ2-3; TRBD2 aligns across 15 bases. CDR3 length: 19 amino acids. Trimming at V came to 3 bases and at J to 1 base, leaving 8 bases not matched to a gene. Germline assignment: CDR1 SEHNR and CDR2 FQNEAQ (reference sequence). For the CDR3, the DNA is TGTGCCAGCAGCTTCGGACTAGCGGGGGGGATAGCGGGCACAGATACGCAGTATTTT. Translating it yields CASSFGLAGGIAGTDTQYF.

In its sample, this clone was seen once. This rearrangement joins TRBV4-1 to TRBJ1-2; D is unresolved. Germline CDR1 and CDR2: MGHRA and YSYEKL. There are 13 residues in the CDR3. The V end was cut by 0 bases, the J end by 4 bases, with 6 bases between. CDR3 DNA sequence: TGCGCCAGCAGCCAAGACAGGTCCTATGGCTACACCTTC. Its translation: CASSQDRSYGYTF.

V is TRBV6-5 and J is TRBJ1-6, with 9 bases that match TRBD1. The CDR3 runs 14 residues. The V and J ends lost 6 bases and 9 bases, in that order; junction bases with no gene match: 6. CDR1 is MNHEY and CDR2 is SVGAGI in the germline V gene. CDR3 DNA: TGTGCCAGCAGGGACGGGACAGGGTCTTCACCCCTCCACTTT. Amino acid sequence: CASRDGTGSSPLHF.

CDR3 region: CASSPRQEQKKLFF. The CDR3 coding sequence is TGTGCCAGCAGTCCCCGGCAGGAACAAAAAAAACTGTTTTTT. The genes are TRBV5-5 and TRBJ1-4; the D is unclear. V dropped 5 bases and J dropped 9 bases, with 17 bases sitting between them. CDR3 length: 14 residues. Germline CDR1 SGHKS, CDR2 YYEKEE (reference sequence).

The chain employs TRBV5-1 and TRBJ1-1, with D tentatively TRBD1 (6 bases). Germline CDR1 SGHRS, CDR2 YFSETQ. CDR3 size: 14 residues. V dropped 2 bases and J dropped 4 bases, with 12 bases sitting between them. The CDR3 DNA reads TGCGCCAGCAGCTTTCGGCAGGGGCCCACTGAAGCTTTCTTT. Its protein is CASSFRQGPTEAFF.

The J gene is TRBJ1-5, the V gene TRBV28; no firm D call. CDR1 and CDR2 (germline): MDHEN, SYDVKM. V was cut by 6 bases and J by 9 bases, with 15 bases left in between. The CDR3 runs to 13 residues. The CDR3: CASSPKRWGPQHF. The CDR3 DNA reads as TGTGCCAGCAGCCCTAAGCGGTGGGGGCCCCAGCATTTT.

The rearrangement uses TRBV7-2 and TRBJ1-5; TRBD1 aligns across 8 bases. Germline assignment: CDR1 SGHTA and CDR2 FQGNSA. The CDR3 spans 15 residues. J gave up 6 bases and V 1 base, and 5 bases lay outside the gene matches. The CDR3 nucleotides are TGTGCCAGCAGCTTAGAGACAGGGGAGGGTCAGCCCCAGCATTTT. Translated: CASSLETGEGQPQHF.

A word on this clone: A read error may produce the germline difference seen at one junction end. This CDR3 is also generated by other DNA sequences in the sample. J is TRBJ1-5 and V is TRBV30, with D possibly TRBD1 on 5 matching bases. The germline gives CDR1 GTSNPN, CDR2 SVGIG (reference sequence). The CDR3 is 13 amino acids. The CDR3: CAWTKGKGQPQHF. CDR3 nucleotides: TGTGCCTGGACTAAGGGGAAGGGTCAGCCTCAGCATTTT. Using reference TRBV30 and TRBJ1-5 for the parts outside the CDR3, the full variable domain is SQTIHQWPATLVQPVGSPLSLECTVEGTSNPNLYWYRQAAGRGLQLLFYSVGIGQISSEVPQNLSASRPQDRQFILSSKKLLLSDSGFYLCAWTKGKGQPQHFGDGTRLSIL.

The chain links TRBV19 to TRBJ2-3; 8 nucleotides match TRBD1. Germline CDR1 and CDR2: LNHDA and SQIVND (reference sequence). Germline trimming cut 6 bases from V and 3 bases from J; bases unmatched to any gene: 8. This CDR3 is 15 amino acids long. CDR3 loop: CASSDRGLRTDTQYF. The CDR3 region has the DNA TGTGCCAGTAGCGACAGGGGATTACGGACAGATACGCAGTATTTT.

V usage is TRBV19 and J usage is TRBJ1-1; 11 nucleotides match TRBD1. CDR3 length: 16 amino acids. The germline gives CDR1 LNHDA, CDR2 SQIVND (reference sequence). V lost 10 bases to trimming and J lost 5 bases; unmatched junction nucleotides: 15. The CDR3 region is CAITGQGARGGTEAFF. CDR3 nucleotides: TGTGCCATTACCGGACAGGGGGCGCGCGGCGGTACTGAAGCTTTCTTT.

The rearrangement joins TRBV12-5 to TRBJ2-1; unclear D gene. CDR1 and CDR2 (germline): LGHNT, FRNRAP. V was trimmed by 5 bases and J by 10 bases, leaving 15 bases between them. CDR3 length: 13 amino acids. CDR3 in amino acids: CASGPPNGHEQFF. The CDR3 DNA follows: TGTGCTAGTGGTCCGCCGAATGGGCACGAGCAGTTCTTC. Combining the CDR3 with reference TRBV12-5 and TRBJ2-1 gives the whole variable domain DARVTQTPRHKVTEMGQEVTMRCQPILGHNTVFWYRQTMMQGLELLAYFRNRAPLDDSGMPKDRFSAEMPDATLATLKIQPSEPRDSAVYFCASGPPNGHEQFFGPGTRLTVL.

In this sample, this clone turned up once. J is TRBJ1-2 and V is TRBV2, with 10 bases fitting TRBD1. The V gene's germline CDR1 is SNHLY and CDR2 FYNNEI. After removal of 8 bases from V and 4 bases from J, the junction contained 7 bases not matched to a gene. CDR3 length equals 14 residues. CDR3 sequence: CASGGDRGSYGYTF. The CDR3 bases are TGTGCCAGCGGGGGGGACAGGGGAAGCTATGGCTACACCTTC.

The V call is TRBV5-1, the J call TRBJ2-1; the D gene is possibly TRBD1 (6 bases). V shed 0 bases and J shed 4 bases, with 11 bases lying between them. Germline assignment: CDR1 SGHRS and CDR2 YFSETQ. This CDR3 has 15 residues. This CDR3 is CASSLAGQLYNEQFF. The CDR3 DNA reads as TGCGCCAGCAGCTTGGCAGGACAGCTATACAATGAGCAGTTCTTC. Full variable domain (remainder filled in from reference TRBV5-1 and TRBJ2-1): KAGVTQTPRYLIKTRGQQVTLSCSPISGHRSVSWYQQTPGQGLQFLFEYFSETQRNKGNFPGRFSGRQFSNSRSEMNVSTLELGDSALYLCASSLAGQLYNEQFFGPGTRLTVL.

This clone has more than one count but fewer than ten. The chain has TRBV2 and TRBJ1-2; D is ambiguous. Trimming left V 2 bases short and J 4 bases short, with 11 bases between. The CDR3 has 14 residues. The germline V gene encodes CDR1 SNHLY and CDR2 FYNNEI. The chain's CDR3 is CASSELSRGYGYTF. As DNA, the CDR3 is TGTGCCAGCAGTGAACTGAGCCGGGGCTATGGCTACACCTTC. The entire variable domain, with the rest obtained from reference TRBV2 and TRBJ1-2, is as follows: EPEVTQTPSHQVTQMGQEVILRCVPISNHLYFYWYRQILGQKVEFLVSFYNNEISEKSEIFDDQFSVERPDGSNFTLKIRSTKLEDSAMYFCASSELSRGYGYTFGSGTRLTVV.

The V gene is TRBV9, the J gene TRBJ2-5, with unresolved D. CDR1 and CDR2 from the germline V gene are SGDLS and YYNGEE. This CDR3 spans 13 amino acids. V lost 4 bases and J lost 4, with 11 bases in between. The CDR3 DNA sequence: TGTGCCAGCAGCCCCGGAGTTTCAGAGACCCAGTACTTC. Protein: CASSPGVSETQYF.

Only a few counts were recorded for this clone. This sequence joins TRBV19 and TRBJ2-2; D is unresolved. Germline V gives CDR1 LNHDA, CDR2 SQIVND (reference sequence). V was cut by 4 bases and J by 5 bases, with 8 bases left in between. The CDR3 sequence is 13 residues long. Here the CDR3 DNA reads TGTGCCAGTAGTACACAGCCGACCGGGGAGCTGTTTTTT. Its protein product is CASSTQPTGELFF.

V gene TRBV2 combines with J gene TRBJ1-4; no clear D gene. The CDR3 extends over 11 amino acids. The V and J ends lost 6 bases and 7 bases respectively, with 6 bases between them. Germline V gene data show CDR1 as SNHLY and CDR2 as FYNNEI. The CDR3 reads CASRMSEKLFF. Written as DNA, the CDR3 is TGTGCCAGCAGGATGAGTGAAAAACTGTTTTTT.

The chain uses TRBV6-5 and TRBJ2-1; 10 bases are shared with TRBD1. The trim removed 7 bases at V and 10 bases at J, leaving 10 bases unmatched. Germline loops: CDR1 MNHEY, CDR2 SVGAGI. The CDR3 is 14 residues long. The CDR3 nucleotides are TGTGCCAGCACCCCCGGGACAGGGGTCAGGGAGCAGTTCTTC. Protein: CASTPGTGVREQFF.

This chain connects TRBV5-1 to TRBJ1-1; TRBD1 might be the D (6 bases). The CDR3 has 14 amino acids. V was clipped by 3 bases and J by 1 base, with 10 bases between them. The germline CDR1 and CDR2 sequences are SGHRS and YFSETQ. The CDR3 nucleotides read TGCGCCAGCAGCTCGTTACAGGGGAACACTGAAGCTTTCTTT. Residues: CASSSLQGNTEAFF. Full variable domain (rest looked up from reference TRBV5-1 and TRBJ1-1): KAGVTQTPRYLIKTRGQQVTLSCSPISGHRSVSWYQQTPGQGLQFLFEYFSETQRNKGNFPGRFSGRQFSNSRSEMNVSTLELGDSALYLCASSSLQGNTEAFFGQGTRLTVV.

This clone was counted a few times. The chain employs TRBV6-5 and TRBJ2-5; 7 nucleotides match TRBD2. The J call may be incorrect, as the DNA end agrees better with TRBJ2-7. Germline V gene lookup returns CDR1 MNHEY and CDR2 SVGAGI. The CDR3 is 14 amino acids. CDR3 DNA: TGTGCCAGCAGTTACAGGGGAGGGTCCTACGAGCAGTACTTC. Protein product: CASSYRGGSYEQYF.

Here the CDR3 reads CATQAGGLWTGELFF. In nucleotides, the CDR3 is TGTGCCACCCAGGCGGGGGGCCTCTGGACCGGGGAGCTGTTTTTT. The chain joins TRBV19 to TRBJ2-2; 8 bases align to TRBD2. The CDR3 length is 15 residues. Losses at the gene ends were 10 bases for V and 5 bases for J; bases not matched to a gene: 12. Looked up from germline, CDR1 is LNHDA and CDR2 is SQIVND (reference sequence).

The CDR3 loop reads CASSIGQVVPLHF. The CDR3 DNA reads as TGTGCCAGCAGCATCGGACAGGTTGTCCCCCTCCACTTT. The chain carries TRBV5-6 and TRBJ1-6; 7 bases agree with TRBD1. The J segment lost 13 bases and the V segment lost 4 bases, leaving 8 bases of the junction unmatched. Germline V gene sequence: CDR1 SGHDT, CDR2 YYEEEE. The CDR3 runs 13 residues.

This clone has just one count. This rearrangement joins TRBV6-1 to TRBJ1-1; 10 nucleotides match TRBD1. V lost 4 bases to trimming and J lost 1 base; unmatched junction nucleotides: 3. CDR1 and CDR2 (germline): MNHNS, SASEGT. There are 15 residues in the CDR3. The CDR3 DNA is TGTGCCAGCAGTGGGGGACAGGGGACGAACACTGAAGCTTTCTTT. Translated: CASSGGQGTNTEAFF.

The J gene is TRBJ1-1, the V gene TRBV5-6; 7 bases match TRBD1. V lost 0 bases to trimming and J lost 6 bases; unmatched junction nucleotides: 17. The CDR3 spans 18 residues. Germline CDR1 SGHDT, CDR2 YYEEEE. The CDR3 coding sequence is TGTGCCAGCAGCTTGGATTTCGGGACAGCAAATAAGGAGGCTGAAGCTTTCTTT. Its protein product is CASSLDFGTANKEAEAFF. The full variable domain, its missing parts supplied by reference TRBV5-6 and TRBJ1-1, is DAGVTQSPTHLIKTRGQQVTLRCSPKSGHDTVSWYQQALGQGPQFIFQYYEEEERQRGNFPDRFSGHQFPNYSSELNVNALLLGDSALYLCASSLDFGTANKEAEAFFGQGTRLTVV.

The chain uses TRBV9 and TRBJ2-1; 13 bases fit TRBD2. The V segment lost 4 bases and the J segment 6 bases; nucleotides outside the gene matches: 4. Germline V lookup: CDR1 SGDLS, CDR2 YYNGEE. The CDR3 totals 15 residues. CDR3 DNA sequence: TGTGCCAGCAGCCCCGGACTAGCGGGGGCCAATGAGCAGTTCTTC. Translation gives CASSPGLAGANEQFF.

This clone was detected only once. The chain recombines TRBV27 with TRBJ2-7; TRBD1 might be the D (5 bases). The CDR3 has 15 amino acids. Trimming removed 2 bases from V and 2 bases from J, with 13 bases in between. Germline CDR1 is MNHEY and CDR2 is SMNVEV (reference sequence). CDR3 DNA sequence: TGTGCCAGCAGTTTAGGGCAGGGTGGGGCCTACGAGCAGTACTTC. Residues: CASSLGQGGAYEQYF.